What follows are 28 T cell receptor beta chains derived from one specimen sequenced in a study of shared clonotypes between healthy human individuals. Measured with immunoSEQ multiplex PCR; TCRdb has only the in-frame clones, and not every one. In the table there are hundreds of thousands of clones, roughly 95% of which are singletons. Naive CD8 cells lacked CD45RO and underwent positive selection for CCR7, leaving out terminally differentiated effector memory CD45RA+ cells. Sequenced material: naive CD8+ T cells sorted from blood. The receptors stem from a woman aged 25 to 39 in good health.

The chain has TRBV28 and TRBJ1-2; D unclear. CDR1 is MDHEN and CDR2 is SYDVKM in the germline V gene. The CDR3 length is 16 residues. The V end lost 6 bases, the J end lost 0 bases, and 17 bases lay between the germline ends. In DNA form, the CDR3 reads TGTGCCAGCAGAATAAGAGGGAGTTCGACTAACTATGGCTACACCTTC. It encodes CASRIRGSSTNYGYTF.

The chain joins TRBV2 to TRBJ1-1; maybe TRBD1 (5 bases). The CDR3 contains 12 residues. Germline assignment: CDR1 SNHLY and CDR2 FYNNEI. The germline V and J ends were trimmed by 11 bases and 1 base, with 11 bases remaining between them. The CDR3 loop is CAGRQGNTEAFF. DNA for the CDR3: TGTGCCGGCCGTCAGGGGAACACTGAAGCTTTCTTT.

The chain couples TRBV5-6 to TRBJ1-4, with TRBD1 matching 8 bases. With V trimmed by 2 bases and J by 4 bases, 4 bases remained unmatched. The germline V gene encodes CDR1 SGHDT and CDR2 YYEEEE. The CDR3 loop spans 15 amino acids. CDR3 residues: CASSLSDRVNEKLFF. CDR3 sequence (DNA): TGTGCCAGCAGCTTATCGGACAGGGTTAATGAAAAACTGTTTTTT.

This clone was seen a single time. The chain recombines TRBV10-1 with TRBJ2-1, with 7 bases identical to TRBD2. Trimming took 2 bases from V and 1 from J; bases not matched to a gene: 2. The CDR3 is 15 amino acids. Germline assignment: CDR1 WNHNN and CDR2 SYGVQD (reference sequence). The DNA for the CDR3 is TGCGCCAGCAGTGAGCCGGGAGGATCCTACAATGAGCAGTTCTTC. As protein: CASSEPGGSYNEQFF.

This clone has a single count. Other DNA sequences within the sample encode an identical CDR3. The V call is TRBV27, the J call TRBJ2-7; 10 bases align to TRBD1. The CDR3 runs to 14 residues. Germline loops: CDR1 MNHEY, CDR2 SMNVEV (reference sequence). V shed 4 bases and J 3 bases; nucleotides not matched to a gene: 3. Here the CDR3 DNA reads TGTGCCAGCAGTTCGGGACAGGGGCTCTACGAGCAGTACTTC. This sequence encodes CASSSGQGLYEQYF.

The chain joins TRBV30 to TRBJ2-1, with D hard to call. Germline CDR1 GTSNPN, CDR2 SVGIG (reference sequence). The ends were cut back, 2 bases at V and 3 bases at J, with 5 bases in the middle. The CDR3 extends over 12 amino acids. The CDR3 reads CAWSQYYNEQFF. As DNA, the CDR3 is TGTGCCTGGAGTCAATACTACAATGAGCAGTTCTTC. The full variable domain, completed using reference TRBV30 and TRBJ2-1, is SQTIHQWPATLVQPVGSPLSLECTVEGTSNPNLYWYRQAAGRGLQLLFYSVGIGQISSEVPQNLSASRPQDRQFILSSKKLLLSDSGFYLCAWSQYYNEQFFGPGTRLTVL.

V is TRBV27 and J is TRBJ1-1; TRBD1 might be the D (5 bases). V lost 5 bases to trimming and J lost 7 bases, with 17 bases between them. Germline values: CDR1 MNHEY, CDR2 SMNVEV (reference sequence). The CDR3 has 14 amino acids. The chain's CDR3 is CASSPGLLKGEAFF. In DNA form, the CDR3 reads TGTGCCAGCAGTCCGGGACTCCTGAAGGGTGAAGCTTTCTTT.

The chain combines TRBV28 with TRBJ2-1; tentatively, D is TRBD1 (6 bases). The germline V gene encodes CDR1 MDHEN and CDR2 SYDVKM. V lost 6 bases and J 7 bases, leaving 13 bases between the germline ends. CDR3 length: 13 residues. Here the CDR3 reads CASSHRVRNEQFF. CDR3 DNA: TGTGCCAGCAGCCACAGGGTGCGGAATGAGCAGTTCTTC.

The genes are TRBV7-9 and TRBJ1-2, with 7 positions matching TRBD1. The CDR3 sequence is 13 residues long. Germline V lookup: CDR1 SEHNR, CDR2 FQNEAQ (reference sequence). The ends lost 5 bases at V and 2 bases at J; junction bases unmatched: 2. In DNA, the CDR3 is TGTGCCAGCAGCAAACAGGGGAACTATGGCTACACCTTC. Translation: CASSKQGNYGYTF.

This chain connects TRBV4-2 to TRBJ2-3, with 7 bases matching TRBD2. V lost 1 base and J lost 2; bases outside the gene matches: 6. This CDR3 is 16 amino acids long. CDR1 is LGHNA, CDR2 YNFKEQ, per germline. The CDR3 protein is CASSQGLAQFTDTQYF. CDR3 nucleotides: TGTGCCAGCAGCCAAGGACTAGCACAATTCACAGATACGCAGTATTTT.

The genes are TRBV28 and TRBJ2-7; D is unresolved. Germline V gene lookup returns CDR1 MDHEN and CDR2 SYDVKM. V gave up 2 bases and J gave up 2 bases, with 10 bases separating them. This CDR3 is built from 14 residues. As DNA, the CDR3 is TGTGCCAGCAGTTTAGGCGCTTCCCCCTACGAGCAGTACTTC. Translating gives CASSLGASPYEQYF.

This clone was detected only a few times. The chain has TRBV25-1 and TRBJ2-2; D possibly corresponds to TRBD2 (5 bases). The germline V gene encodes CDR1 MGHDK and CDR2 SYGVNS. V dropped 8 bases and J dropped 7 bases, with 8 bases sitting between them. The length of the CDR3 is 11 residues. The CDR3: CASCEGGELFF. Written as DNA, the CDR3 is TGTGCCAGCTGCGAGGGCGGGGAGCTGTTTTTT. Full variable domain (remainder filled in from reference TRBV25-1 and TRBJ2-2): EADIYQTPRYLVIGTGKKITLECSQTMGHDKMYWYQQDPGMELHLIHYSYGVNSTEKGDLSSESTVSRIRTEHFPLTLESARPSHTSQYLCASCEGGELFFGEGSRLTVL.

The V gene is TRBV30, the J gene TRBJ1-1; 12 positions agree with TRBD1. CDR3 length: 17 amino acids. The junction had 10 bases not matched to a gene; V was cut back by 3 bases and J by 2 bases. In germline, CDR1 is GTSNPN, CDR2 SVGIG (reference sequence). The CDR3 sequence: CAWSPPGQGASNTEAFF. CDR3 bases: TGTGCCTGGAGCCCCCCGGGACAGGGGGCATCTAACACTGAAGCTTTCTTT.

This chain's CDR3 is CASSSNTGELFF. CDR3 DNA: TGTGCCAGCAGCTCGAACACCGGGGAGCTGTTTTTT. The rearrangement links TRBV13 to TRBJ2-2, with D unresolved. The CDR3 consists of 12 residues. The V end lost 4 bases, the J end lost 0 bases, and 0 bases lay between the germline ends. The V gene's germline CDR1 is PRHDT and CDR2 FYEKMQ (reference sequence). Using reference TRBV13 and TRBJ2-2 for the parts outside the CDR3, the full variable domain is AAGVIQSPRHLIKEKRETATLKCYPIPRHDTVYWYQQGPGQDPQFLISFYEKMQSDKGSIPDRFSAQQFSDYHSELNMSSLELGDSALYFCASSSNTGELFFGEGSRLTVL.

This clone occurred once. The genes are TRBV30 and TRBJ2-2; D is perhaps TRBD1 (6 bases). Trimming took off 1 base at V and 7 bases at J, with 7 bases between the two ends. The CDR3 sequence is 12 residues long. The germline gives CDR1 GTSNPN, CDR2 SVGIG (reference sequence). The CDR3: CAWSEQGGELFF. CDR3 DNA: TGTGCCTGGAGTGAACAGGGCGGGGAGCTGTTTTTT. Complete variable domain (other parts from reference TRBV30 and TRBJ2-2): SQTIHQWPATLVQPVGSPLSLECTVEGTSNPNLYWYRQAAGRGLQLLFYSVGIGQISSEVPQNLSASRPQDRQFILSSKKLLLSDSGFYLCAWSEQGGELFFGEGSRLTVL.

The chain joins TRBV11-2 to TRBJ2-2; D may be TRBD1 or TRBD2 (8 bases each). V shed 5 bases and J shed 5 bases, with 24 bases lying between them. There are 18 residues in the CDR3. CDR1 SGHAT and CDR2 FQNNGV come from the germline V gene. The CDR3 region is CASSPRTGRAGDTGELFF. The CDR3 DNA sequence: TGTGCCAGCAGCCCCCGGACAGGGCGAGCGGGAGATACCGGGGAGCTGTTTTTT.

This chain links TRBV28 with TRBJ2-5, with 14 bases lining up with TRBD2. Germline CDR1 is MDHEN and CDR2 is SYDVKM. The length of the CDR3 is 18 residues. The trim removed 5 bases at V and 5 bases at J, leaving 13 bases unmatched. For the CDR3, the DNA is TGTGCCAGCAGTACCATCCCCGGGACTAGCGGGAGAAGCGAGACCCAGTACTTC. This translates into CASSTIPGTSGRSETQYF.

The chain combines TRBV2 with TRBJ2-7; a weak D match, TRBD2 (5 bases). The germline CDR1 and CDR2 sequences are SNHLY and FYNNEI. V lost 6 bases, J lost 6 bases, and 18 bases lay in between. CDR3 length: 14 residues. The CDR3 is CASRGTRVPLEQYF. CDR3 coding DNA: TGTGCCAGCAGGGGCACTAGGGTCCCGCTCGAGCAGTACTTC. The variable domain in full, completed from reference TRBV2 and TRBJ2-7, reads EPEVTQTPSHQVTQMGQEVILRCVPISNHLYFYWYRQILGQKVEFLVSFYNNEISEKSEIFDDQFSVERPDGSNFTLKIRSTKLEDSAMYFCASRGTRVPLEQYFGPGTRLTVT.

This chain joins TRBV27 and TRBJ1-4, with a weak D call TRBD1 (5 bases). The V end was cut by 6 bases, the J end by 6 bases, with 20 bases between. Germline CDR1 is MNHEY and CDR2 is SMNVEV (reference sequence). CDR3 length: 16 amino acids. The CDR3 DNA sequence: TGTGCCAGCAGGTACCAACCGGGTTTAGGGGATGAAAAACTGTTTTTT. It yields the protein CASRYQPGLGDEKLFF. The full variable domain, rest sourced from reference TRBV27 and TRBJ1-4, is EAQVTQNPRYLITVTGKKLTVTCSQNMNHEYMSWYRQDPGLGLRQIYYSMNVEVTDKGDVPEGYKVSRKEKRNFPLILESPSPNQTSLYFCASRYQPGLGDEKLFFGSGTQLSVL.

A few counts support this clone. V gene TRBV7-8 combines with J gene TRBJ1-1; a weak D match, TRBD1 (5 bases). Trimming cost V 1 base and J 3 bases, with 9 bases left between them. The CDR3 spans 14 residues. CDR1 is SGHVS and CDR2 is FQNEAQ in the germline V gene. In nucleotides, the CDR3 is TGTGCCAGCAGCTTAGTGAGGGGCCACACTGAAGCTTTCTTT. Its translation is CASSLVRGHTEAFF.

V is TRBV19 and J is TRBJ1-2; tentative D call: TRBD1 (5 bases). CDR1 and CDR2 (germline): LNHDA, SQIVND (reference sequence). The V gene lost 7 bases and the J gene lost 2 bases, with 14 bases spanning the gap. The CDR3 totals 14 residues. The CDR3 DNA sequence: TGTGCCAGTACATGGGACGGAGCCAACTATGGCTACACCTTC. Protein: CASTWDGANYGYTF.

V is TRBV4-1 and J is TRBJ1-5; D is possibly TRBD1 (5 bases). Germline lookup yields CDR1 MGHRA and CDR2 YSYEKL. Trimming left V 5 bases short and J 4 bases short, with 15 bases between. This CDR3 has 15 residues. CDR3 nucleotides: TGCGCCAGCAGCAACCCGGGACTGACGAATCAGCCCCAGCATTTT. Its protein is CASSNPGLTNQPQHF.

This clone showed up just once. This sequence joins TRBV4-1 and TRBJ1-2; 7 nucleotides agree with TRBD1. CDR1 is MGHRA and CDR2 is YSYEKL in the germline V gene. J was trimmed by 5 bases and V by 4 bases; bases with no gene match: 13. This CDR3 has 16 amino acids. CDR3 nucleotide sequence: TGCGCCAGCAGCCCTGGCTGGGACAGAAATCGATATGGCTACACCTTC. This gives the protein CASSPGWDRNRYGYTF.

The chain employs TRBV6-1 and TRBJ2-1; possibly TRBD2 for D (5 bases). Germline CDR1 is MNHNS and CDR2 is SASEGT. The CDR3 is 18 residues long. With 1 base removed from V and 0 bases from J, the gap between germline ends came to 16 bases. The CDR3 protein is CASSEGEGPLSSYNEQFF. CDR3 coding DNA: TGTGCCAGCAGTGAAGGCGAGGGTCCTCTTAGCTCCTACAATGAGCAGTTCTTC.

V gene TRBV2 combines with J gene TRBJ2-7; 9 bases align to TRBD1. The trim removed 6 bases at V and 2 bases at J, leaving 8 bases unmatched. The germline gives CDR1 SNHLY, CDR2 FYNNEI. There are 15 residues in the CDR3. CDR3 in DNA: TGTGCCAGCAGCCGAAGGGACAGGGTTCCCTACGAGCAGTACTTC. Amino acids: CASSRRDRVPYEQYF.

This clone was recorded once. V and J are TRBV5-6 and TRBJ2-7, with TRBD2 identical over 10 bases. Per the germline V gene, CDR1 is SGHDT and CDR2 is YYEEEE. This CDR3 has 14 amino acids. Germline trimming cut 1 base from V and 2 bases from J; bases unmatched to any gene: 0. In DNA form, the CDR3 reads TGTGCCAGCAGCTTGACTAGCGGGACCTACGAGCAGTACTTC. Translated: CASSLTSGTYEQYF. The complete variable domain, with remaining parts taken from reference TRBV5-6 and TRBJ2-7, reads DAGVTQSPTHLIKTRGQQVTLRCSPKSGHDTVSWYQQALGQGPQFIFQYYEEEERQRGNFPDRFSGHQFPNYSSELNVNALLLGDSALYLCASSLTSGTYEQYFGPGTRLTVT.

The V gene is TRBV9, the J gene TRBJ2-3; D may be TRBD2 (5 bases). V lost 7 bases and J lost 2, with 11 bases in between. The CDR3 has 13 residues. Germline V lookup: CDR1 SGDLS, CDR2 YYNGEE. This CDR3 reads CASGEGDTDTQYF. In nucleotides, the CDR3 is TGTGCCAGCGGTGAGGGAGACACAGATACGCAGTATTTT.

V usage is TRBV14 and J usage is TRBJ2-7; D might be TRBD1 (6 bases). V dropped 0 bases and J dropped 4 bases, with 16 bases sitting between them. There are 16 residues in the CDR3. CDR1 and CDR2 from the germline V gene are SGHDN and FVKESK. The CDR3 nucleotides read TGTGCCAGCAGCCAAGAACCCCACAGGGTCGGGTACGAGCAGTACTTC. Its translation: CASSQEPHRVGYEQYF.